The 21 T cell receptor beta chains given below trace back to one sample, sequenced in a study of blood T cell repertoires in COVID-19. TCRdb keeps only in-frame clones here, not all; method: immunoSEQ multiplex PCR. Among 150,000 to 180,000 clones listed, 70% to 90% were seen once. The sequenced sample consisted of peripheral blood. The receptors were gathered from a man aged 55 to 69 with COVID-19, enrolled during active disease.

This clone was counted between two and nine times. The chain combines TRBV30 with TRBJ1-1; TRBD1 is a possible D gene (6 bases). In germline, CDR1 is GTSNPN, CDR2 SVGIG (reference sequence). Trimming stripped 4 bases from V and 1 base from J, with 16 bases between. The CDR3 is made up of 15 amino acids. CDR3 in DNA: TGTGCCTGGAAAACCAGGGACAACAGGAACACTGAAGCTTTCTTT. Translating gives CAWKTRDNRNTEAFF.

This clone is a singleton in its sample. This chain joins TRBV11-2 and TRBJ1-2, with a possible D match to TRBD1 (5 bases). The CDR3 contains 14 residues. Germline lookup yields CDR1 SGHAT and CDR2 FQNNGV. The V end was cut by 4 bases, the J end by 6 bases, with 15 bases between. CDR3 region: CASSYVGVEDGYTF. CDR3 bases: TGTGCCAGCAGCTACGTAGGGGTCGAGGATGGCTACACCTTC.

V and J are TRBV28 and TRBJ2-7; the match to TRBD2 covers 9 bases. The J segment lost 0 bases and the V segment lost 3 bases, leaving 6 bases of the junction unmatched. Germline lookup yields CDR1 MDHEN and CDR2 SYDVKM. The CDR3 has 16 amino acids. The CDR3 DNA follows: TGTGCCAGCAGTTTTCCCCTAGCGGGGAACTCCTACGAGCAGTACTTC. Amino acids: CASSFPLAGNSYEQYF.

The chain combines TRBV7-3 with TRBJ1-6, with D unresolved. The length of the CDR3 is 15 residues. Germline V CDR1 and CDR2: SGHTA, FQGTGA. V shed 4 bases and J shed 9 bases, with 16 bases lying between them. The CDR3 DNA sequence: TGTGCCAGCAGCTCCACCACCCTATCTACTTCACCCCTCCACTTT. It yields the protein CASSSTTLSTSPLHF.

This chain connects TRBV2 to TRBJ2-1, with 10 bases lining up with TRBD1. With V trimmed by 4 bases and J by 3 bases, 6 bases remained unmatched. CDR3 size: 16 residues. Germline CDR1 is SNHLY and CDR2 is FYNNEI. The CDR3 DNA follows: TGTGCCAGCAGTGGGAAAAGGACAGGGGGCTACAATGAGCAGTTCTTC. This encodes CASSGKRTGGYNEQFF.

The chain is built from TRBV5-1 and TRBJ1-2; 11 bases are shared with TRBD1. Germline values: CDR1 SGHRS, CDR2 YFSETQ. Trimming removed 4 bases from V and 4 bases from J; junction bases left unmatched: 9. The CDR3 contains 16 residues. The CDR3 coding sequence is TGCGCCAGCAGCATTAATACCGGGACAGGGGGCTATGGCTACACCTTC. It translates to CASSINTGTGGYGYTF.

The chain joins TRBV27 to TRBJ1-6; no clear D gene. Trimming shortened V by 4 bases and J by 8 bases, and 12 bases separated the two germline ends. Germline CDR1 is MNHEY and CDR2 is SMNVEV (reference sequence). The CDR3 has 14 amino acids. The CDR3 nucleotides read TGTGCCAGCAGTTCCGAAATGGCCTATTCACCCCTCCACTTT. Amino acid sequence: CASSSEMAYSPLHF.

The chain joins TRBV10-3 to TRBJ2-7; 9 nucleotides align to TRBD1. V shed 5 bases and J 0 bases; nucleotides not matched to a gene: 5. The germline gives CDR1 ENHRY, CDR2 SYGVKD. The CDR3 extends over 15 amino acids. The CDR3 coding sequence is TGTGCCATCAGTAGACCGGGACAGGGCTCCTACGAGCAGTACTTC. Its translation: CAISRPGQGSYEQYF.

J is TRBJ1-6 and V is TRBV14; 8 bases are a match to TRBD1. This CDR3 is built from 14 residues. Germline V lookup: CDR1 SGHDN, CDR2 FVKESK. Trimming cost V 4 bases and J 10 bases; bases outside gene matches: 6. CDR3 coding DNA: TGTGCCAGCAGCCCGATGACAGGGGCCTCACCCCTCCACTTT. Translating it yields CASSPMTGASPLHF.

V and J are TRBV5-1 and TRBJ1-1, with unresolved D. The CDR3 is 14 amino acids. CDR1 and CDR2 (germline): SGHRS, YFSETQ. Trimming took off 1 base at V and 1 base at J, with 8 bases between the two ends. CDR3 sequence: CASSLSSGNTEAFF. The CDR3 nucleotides read TGCGCCAGCAGCTTGTCGTCAGGGAACACTGAAGCTTTCTTT.

This clone appeared a single time. The V gene is TRBV7-9, the J gene TRBJ1-3; possibly TRBD1 for D (5 bases). The germline V gene has CDR1 SEHNR and CDR2 FQNEAQ (reference sequence). V shed 4 bases and J shed 5 bases, with 18 bases lying between them. The CDR3 length is 16 residues. CDR3 sequence: CASSSQGGDGRNTIYF. The CDR3 DNA follows: TGTGCCAGCAGCTCCCAAGGCGGGGACGGGAGAAACACCATATATTTT.

This clone was seen a few times. The chain has TRBV28 and TRBJ1-1; D unclear. The germline V and J ends were trimmed by 3 bases and 7 bases, with 9 bases remaining between them. Germline CDR1 MDHEN, CDR2 SYDVKM. CDR3 length equals 12 residues. The CDR3 DNA follows: TGTGCCAGCAGTTTTGGTAGCATTGAAGCTTTCTTT. Translating gives CASSFGSIEAFF.

This clone was counted once. This chain joins TRBV2 and TRBJ1-2, with TRBD1 as a possible D gene (5 bases). There are 13 residues in the CDR3. Germline CDR1 is SNHLY and CDR2 is FYNNEI. Trimming left V 7 bases short and J 8 bases short, with 17 bases between. This CDR3 reads CASTLEPRAGYTF. DNA of the CDR3: TGTGCCAGCACCCTCGAACCCAGGGCGGGCTACACCTTC.

Comment on this clone: The sample holds other DNA sequences that translate to the same CDR3. The chain links TRBV10-3 to TRBJ2-1; D is unresolved. V was cut by 3 bases and J by 6 bases, with 6 bases left in between. CDR1 ENHRY and CDR2 SYGVKD come from the germline V gene. CDR3 size: 12 residues. The chain's CDR3 is CAISDTGNEQFF. For the CDR3, the DNA is TGTGCCATCAGTGACACTGGCAATGAGCAGTTCTTC.

The chain has TRBV24-1 and TRBJ1-4; 8 bases agree with TRBD1. CDR3 size: 16 residues. The V gene's germline CDR1 is KGHDR and CDR2 SFDVKD. V was pared by 10 bases and J by 8 bases, with 17 bases of the junction left unmatched. CDR3 loop: CATNSGQVKGEEKLFF. The CDR3 nucleotides are TGTGCCACAAACTCGGGACAGGTTAAAGGGGAAGAAAAACTGTTTTTT.

This chain links TRBV6-5 with TRBJ1-5; the match to TRBD1 covers 7 bases. Trimming cost V 8 bases and J 0 bases; bases outside gene matches: 7. Germline V gene data show CDR1 as MNHEY and CDR2 as SVGAGI. This CDR3 comprises 15 residues. CDR3 coding DNA: TGTGCCAGCGGGGTCAGGGGGAATAGCAATCAGCCCCAGCATTTT. Protein: CASGVRGNSNQPQHF.

Remarks on this clone: In the same sample, other DNA sequences code for this CDR3. The chain couples TRBV19 to TRBJ2-7; TRBD1 matches 8 bases. This CDR3 spans 17 amino acids. Trimming cost V 1 base and J 1 base; bases outside gene matches: 9. Looked up from germline, CDR1 is LNHDA and CDR2 is SQIVND (reference sequence). The DNA for the CDR3 is TGTGCCAGTAGTATAGGAGGCTGGCAGGGGGCTTCCTACGAGCAGTACTTC. Its translation: CASSIGGWQGASYEQYF.

This chain links TRBV3-1 (or the pseudogene TRBV3-2) with TRBJ2-7; TRBD2 matches at 12 bases. The V gene end was trimmed by 1 base and the J gene end by 2 bases; junction bases not matched to a gene: 9. Germline CDR1 and CDR2: LGHDT and YNNKEL (reference sequence). This CDR3 region has 18 residues. CDR3 sequence: CASSQGGRTSGITYEQYF. The DNA of the CDR3 is TGTGCCAGCAGCCAAGGGGGAAGGACTAGCGGGATAACCTACGAGCAGTACTTC.

The V gene is TRBV4-3, the J gene TRBJ2-1, with 8 bases identical to TRBD1. The CDR3 has 14 amino acids. After removal of 3 bases from V and 6 bases from J, the junction contained 4 bases not matched to a gene. CDR1 is LGHNA and CDR2 is YSLEER in the germline V gene. CDR3 in amino acids: CASSQRGQGNEQFF. CDR3 sequence (DNA): TGCGCCAGCAGCCAGCGAGGACAGGGCAATGAGCAGTTCTTC.

The chain is built from TRBV19 and TRBJ1-2; no clear D. Germline V gene lookup returns CDR1 LNHDA and CDR2 SQIVND (reference sequence). The CDR3 is made up of 12 amino acids. Between the trimmed V and J ends, which lost 9 bases and 4 bases, there was a span of 12 bases. Here the CDR3 DNA reads TGTGCCAGAGTGTGGCAAAGCTATGGCTACACCTTC. This encodes CARVWQSYGYTF.

This chain links TRBV7-8 with TRBJ1-2, with 9 positions matching TRBD1. The CDR3 has 16 residues. Germline V gives CDR1 SGHVS, CDR2 FQNEAQ. Losses at the gene ends were 3 bases for V and 3 bases for J; bases not matched to a gene: 8. CDR3: CASSFQTGGGYYGYTF. The CDR3 DNA sequence: TGTGCCAGCAGCTTTCAAACAGGGGGCGGGTACTATGGCTACACCTTC. Together with reference TRBV7-8 and TRBJ1-2, the CDR3 gives the full variable domain: GAGVSQSPRYKVAKRGQDVALRCDPISGHVSLFWYQQALGQGPEFLTYFQNEAQLDKSGLPSDRFFAERPEGSVSTLKIQRTQQEDSAVYLCASSFQTGGGYYGYTFGSGTRLTVV.